The sequence of this TCR beta chain was determined in a study of cytomegalovirus exposure and HLA in healthy donors. General study points: The study designated 164 TCR beta chains cytomegalovirus-associated.

Regarding this clone: Antigen specificity is unknown.

Clones were read by immunoSEQ multiplex PCR, and TCRdb kept only the in-frame ones, dropping some. The sample includes about 79,000 clones, under 95% of them seen just once. This CDR3 has 16 amino acids. The germline gives CDR1 MDHEN, CDR2 SYDVKM. V shed 5 bases, J shed 1 base, and the junction held 9 bases outside the gene matches. The chain is built from TRBV28 and TRBJ1-1; TRBD1 matches 8 bases. This receptor was taken from a woman in her twenties or thirties in good health and CMV-seronegative. The sequencing input was PBMCs. The CDR3 DNA reads TGTGCCAGCAGTCGCCGACCGGGACAGGCGAACACTGAAGCTTTCTTT. Translation: CASSRRPGQANTEAFF.